Listed below are T cell receptor beta chains from one sample, sequenced in a study of graft-versus-host responses after intestinal transplantation. Profiling relied on immunoSEQ multiplex PCR, and the TCRdb table lists in-frame clones only, not all of them. Of about 23,000 clones in the sample, around 81% were seen once. This specimen consisted of ileum tissue, obtained 12 days after intestinal transplant. Receptor source: a human patient who received an intestinal transplant, so some T cells may come from the graft donor. The conserved cysteine and the conserved F or W are not part of the CDR3 here. D genes are given only for firm matches.

d_gene: TRBD2; v_gene: TRBV4-1; j_gene: TRBJ2-7; CDR3aa: ASSLSIGLAPHEQY
d_gene: -; v_gene: TRBV6-1; j_gene: TRBJ1-1; CDR3aa: ASSLDRRENTEAF
d_gene: -; v_gene: TRBV4-1; j_gene: TRBJ2-7; CDR3aa: ASSQEGSSYEQY
d_gene: -; v_gene: TRBV11-3; j_gene: TRBJ2-3; CDR3aa: ASSPEVAGNLDTQY
d_gene: TRBD1; v_gene: TRBV10-3; j_gene: TRBJ1-2; CDR3aa: AIRKGQGRLSPRPNYGYT
d_gene: -; v_gene: TRBV19; j_gene: TRBJ2-1; CDR3aa: ASSIIGAGYGEQF
d_gene: TRBD2; v_gene: TRBV7-3; j_gene: TRBJ2-1; CDR3aa: ASSLVGATSGDNEQF
d_gene: TRBD2; v_gene: TRBV15; j_gene: TRBJ2-5; CDR3aa: ATSRGGTSGGTRQETQY
d_gene: TRBD1; v_gene: TRBV6-1; j_gene: TRBJ1-1; CDR3aa: ASTTGERYTEAF
d_gene: TRBD1; v_gene: TRBV7-9; j_gene: TRBJ1-2; CDR3aa: ASSLTGAGGYT
d_gene: -; v_gene: TRBV2; j_gene: TRBJ2-7; CDR3aa: ASSDGQLDYEQY
d_gene: TRBD1; v_gene: TRBV4-2; j_gene: TRBJ1-4; CDR3aa: ASSQADRGLEKLF
d_gene: TRBD2; v_gene: TRBV11-2; j_gene: TRBJ2-7; CDR3aa: ASSFGGVEQY
d_gene: -; v_gene: TRBV4-1; j_gene: TRBJ1-1; CDR3aa: ASSQDRSVITEAF
d_gene: TRBD1; v_gene: TRBV2; j_gene: TRBJ1-2; CDR3aa: ASTGTANYGYT
d_gene: TRBD1; v_gene: TRBV5-4; j_gene: TRBJ1-2; CDR3aa: ASSLGRDRGDYGYT
d_gene: -; v_gene: TRBV6-6; j_gene: TRBJ2-1; CDR3aa: ASSYSKYLAVGEQF
d_gene: -; v_gene: TRBV21-1; j_gene: TRBJ1-2; CDR3aa: ANCDLVGANHGYT
d_gene: -; v_gene: TRBV19; j_gene: TRBJ2-2; CDR3aa: ASRREVVTGELF
d_gene: -; v_gene: TRBV19; j_gene: TRBJ2-2; CDR3aa: GSVGGNTGELF
d_gene: -; v_gene: TRBV19; j_gene: TRBJ2-2; CDR3aa: ASRVTGGPTGELF
d_gene: TRBD1; v_gene: TRBV7-9; j_gene: TRBJ2-1; CDR3aa: ASSLKGAEQF
d_gene: TRBD2; v_gene: TRBV15; j_gene: TRBJ2-1; CDR3aa: ATSRGGGRAYNEQF
d_gene: -; v_gene: TRBV15; j_gene: TRBJ1-1; CDR3aa: ATSRERAFPRNTEAF
d_gene: -; v_gene: TRBV7-9; j_gene: TRBJ2-1; CDR3aa: ASSLTGAYNEQF
d_gene: TRBD2; v_gene: TRBV27; j_gene: TRBJ2-1; CDR3aa: ASSLGLAGGPRNEQF
d_gene: -; v_gene: TRBV4-1; j_gene: TRBJ2-1; CDR3aa: ASSQGASWLGEQF
d_gene: TRBD1; v_gene: TRBV19; j_gene: TRBJ1-5; CDR3aa: ASSISPGTGAFIYASNQPQH
d_gene: -; v_gene: TRBV10-3; j_gene: TRBJ2-1; CDR3aa: AISAHQGLGNSYNEQF
d_gene: TRBD2; v_gene: TRBV6-5; j_gene: TRBJ2-3; CDR3aa: ASSNIAGGTDTQY
d_gene: -; v_gene: TRBV4-2; j_gene: TRBJ2-3; CDR3aa: ASSQVTDWKDTQY
d_gene: -; v_gene: TRBV6-5; j_gene: TRBJ1-2; CDR3aa: ASSYGQGLDYGYT
d_gene: -; v_gene: TRBV7-8; j_gene: TRBJ1-5; CDR3aa: ASSLREGYYQPQH
d_gene: -; v_gene: TRBV13; j_gene: TRBJ2-7; CDR3aa: ASRSGFDEQY
d_gene: -; v_gene: TRBV6-5; j_gene: TRBJ1-2; CDR3aa: ASRLTGNYGYT
d_gene: -; v_gene: TRBV11-2; j_gene: TRBJ2-1; CDR3aa: ASSKWDNYNEQF
d_gene: -; v_gene: TRBV6-5; j_gene: TRBJ1-1; CDR3aa: ASSYGGADTEAF
d_gene: -; v_gene: TRBV10-2; j_gene: TRBJ2-1; CDR3aa: ASSESQVWNYNEQF
d_gene: -; v_gene: TRBV11-3; j_gene: TRBJ2-7; CDR3aa: ASSFGIISDEQY
d_gene: -; v_gene: TRBV11-2; j_gene: TRBJ2-7; CDR3aa: ASSLKQTYEQY
d_gene: -; v_gene: TRBV6-6; j_gene: TRBJ1-1; CDR3aa: ASSYSGSAGLAF
d_gene: -; v_gene: TRBV7-9; j_gene: TRBJ2-5; CDR3aa: ASSLPAEETQY
d_gene: -; v_gene: TRBV28; j_gene: TRBJ1-2; CDR3aa: ASSFPFAGPNYGYT